This T cell receptor beta chain derives from a study of cytomegalovirus exposure and HLA in healthy donors. Notes on this clone: Its antigen is unidentified.

The PCR used 60 Vbeta and 13 Jbeta primers. Some clones are missing from TCRdb's copy, which holds only in-frame ones; the method was immunoSEQ multiplex PCR. The sample has roughly 150,000 clones, 70% to 80% seen once; the top ten hold 13% to 15%. Nominal health characterized the donors when sampled, though unrecorded immune exposures were likely. General observations from the study: TCR beta chains numbering more than 150 were designated cytomegalovirus-associated. For most subjects, TCR beta sequences were reported to predict HLA-A and HLA-B alleles with accuracy. Presence/absence analysis assumed near-uniform sequencing depth across donors.

The sequencing input was PBMCs. The origin of this receptor is a woman between 35 and 50 years old in good health and CMV-seronegative.

CDR3 region: CASSFEATSYNEQFF. DNA for the CDR3: TGCGCCAGCAGCTTCGAAGCGACCTCCTACAATGAGCAGTTCTTC. The chain carries TRBV4-3 and TRBJ2-1; D remains unclear. Germline V gives CDR1 LGHNA, CDR2 YSLEER. Trimming removed 5 bases from V and 0 bases from J, with 11 bases in between. The CDR3 contains 15 residues.